The TCR beta chain described here comes from a study of human versus mouse CDR3 diversity and MHC coevolution (dated 2017 in TCRdb). Regarding the research as a whole: The immunoSEQ assay was reported to detect one in 200,000 T cells and to minimize amplification bias from multiplex PCR. The human cohort comprised three healthy volunteer blood donors, one aged 30 to 39, one aged 40 to 49 and one aged 60 to 70 at collection. As a reference point for TCR selection on multiple MHC II alleles, the study used human naive CD4 T cell repertoires and compared them against human-TCR-locus transgenic mice that have a single MHC II. Valid reads per sample ranged from roughly 0.6 x 10^7 to 1.7 x 10^7 across mouse and human samples. Broad study findings and their caveats: Two of the three human donors showed the lowest clonal inequality scores among all compared groups. Repertoire diversity was not regarded as directly comparable between humans and mice because human T cells were selected on about 6 MHC II alleles. On average, humans had more CDR3 deletions and insertions than mice, indicating greater exonuclease and TdT activity. According to iCHAO1 estimates, humans had the largest TCR beta repertoire, 1.7 million or so clonotypes, which was attributed likely to selection by multiple MHC II molecules.

Fluorescence-activated cell sorting was used to isolate naive CD4 T cells, defined as CD45RO-negative and CD62L-positive, from PBMCs. From each donor, about 48 ml of fresh peripheral blood was taken, and Ficoll density centrifugation was then used to isolate PBMCs. Cells were sorted on a FACSAria III instrument, and every sample had a purity above 90%. On this clone: Its cognate antigen has yet to be identified. Within one base of it there is no much larger clone, and no base qualities were kept.

The CDR3 measures 13 amino acids from cysteine to phenylalanine. Only the CDR3 part of the read is kept: 39 bases, read in frame from the first base. Cut back by 2 bases and 6 bases, the V and J ends lie 9 bases apart. Looking up the germline V gene (reference sequence) yields CDR1 SEHNR and CDR2 FQNEAQ. Genomic DNA was extracted from the sorted cells using the QIAGEN blood and tissue kit and was quantified on a NanoDrop 1000. Using multiplex PCR of genomic DNA, the immunoSEQ platform deep sequenced and quantified the TCR alpha and beta chains. Per the source publication's procedure: TCR sequences were annotated using IMGT gene and region definitions. Out-of-frame rearrangements were taken as a proxy for the preselection repertoire and were compared with in-frame clonotypes. To estimate repertoire size, the study used the iCHAO1 estimator that comes with the immunoSEQ platform. Clonal inequality was measured with a Gini index on in-frame amino acid clonotypes, based on the Lorenz curve. Shared clonotypes were counted with the intersect function of the R package tcR, and similarity was scored with the Jaccard index. The R prcomp function was used without normalization to run principal component analysis of V, J and V-J usage frequencies. TCRdb's version of the immuneACCESS table is confined to in-frame rearrangements and falls short of the full clone set. An unresolved V gene accounts for under half of the shortfall where checked; the remainder is of unknown origin. V, J and clone size reflect that table, while D and trimming were determined from the DNA. Across this sample there are roughly 81,000 clones, with just under 95% seen only once. The ten largest clones take up 1.2% to 1.5% of the sample.

This TCR derives from a person aged 25 to 69 in good health. The chain is assembled from TRBV7-9 and TRBJ2-3; the D region possibly corresponds to TRBD1 (5 bases align). The sample consisted of naive CD4+ T cells from blood. The cell subset or site label of this sample denotes: CD45RO-negative CD62L-positive naive CD4 T cells. The base sequence is TGTGCCAGCAGCTTAAGGGGTCCCGATACGCAGTATTTT. Its protein product is CASSLRGPDTQYF.